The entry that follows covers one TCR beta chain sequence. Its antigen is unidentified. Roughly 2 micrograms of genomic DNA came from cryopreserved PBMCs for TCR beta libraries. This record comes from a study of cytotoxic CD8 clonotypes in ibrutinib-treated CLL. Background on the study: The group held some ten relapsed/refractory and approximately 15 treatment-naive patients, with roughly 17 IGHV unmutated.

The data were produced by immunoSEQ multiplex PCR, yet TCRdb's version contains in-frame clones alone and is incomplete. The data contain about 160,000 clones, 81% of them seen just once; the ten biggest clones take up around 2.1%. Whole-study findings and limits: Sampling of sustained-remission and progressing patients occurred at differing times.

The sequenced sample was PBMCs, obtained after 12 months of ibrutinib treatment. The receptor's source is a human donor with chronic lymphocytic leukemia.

The CDR3 here is CASSPGRGQPQHF. CDR3 DNA: TGTGCCAGCTCACCGGGCCGGGGCCAGCCCCAGCATTTT. The rearrangement joins TRBV18 to TRBJ1-5, with a possible D match to TRBD1 (5 bases). V was pared by 3 bases and J by 7 bases, with 10 bases between. The CDR3 sequence is 13 residues long. Germline CDR1 is KGHSH and CDR2 is LQKENI. The variable domain in full, with the rest retrieved from reference TRBV18 and TRBJ1-5, is NAGVMQNPRHLVRRRGQEARLRCSPMKGHSHVYWYRQLPEEGLKFMVYLQKENIIDESGMPKERFSAEFPKEGPSILRIQQVVRGDSAAYFCASSPGRGQPQHFGDGTRLSIL.